These 26 T cell receptor beta chains share one sample of origin, sequenced in a study of regulatory T cells in long-lasting Graves disease. The time point here: persistent/refractory GD, antithyroid drugs over 5 years with positive TRAb. Researchers made the TCR library from RNA that was extracted from PBMCs. Sequencing libraries for TCR beta were prepared with iRepertoire HTBI primers and Arm-PCR of CDR3 regions. TCRdb re-derived calls from the multiplex PCR reads in MiXCR, one entry per CDR3 protein. Of about half a million distinct CDR3 sequences listed, less than 25% are singletons. This material consisted of peripheral blood mononuclear cells (PBMCs), taken when the disease was refractory, from a patient treated with antithyroid drugs. These receptors were collected from a female donor with Graves disease.

This clonotype showed up many times. This chain connects TRBV6-5 to TRBJ2-5, with D uncertain. The CDR3 runs 12 residues. Germline V gene lookup returns CDR1 MNHEY and CDR2 SVGAGI. V shed 0 bases and J shed 5 bases, with 4 bases lying between them. CDR3 amino acids: CASSYSKETQYF. CDR3 DNA: TGTGCCAGCAGTTACTCGAAGGAGACCCAGTACTTC.

This clonotype occurred many times. V gene TRBV7-3 combines with J gene TRBJ1-1; possibly TRBD1 for D (6 bases). V lost 5 bases to trimming and J lost 1 base, with 11 bases between them. Germline V gives CDR1 SGHTA, CDR2 FQGTGA. The CDR3 contains 14 residues. In nucleotides, the CDR3 is TGTGCCAGCAGCAATAGGGGGGGGAACACTGAAGCTTTCTTT. Protein: CASSNRGGNTEAFF.

As DNA, the CDR3 is TGTGCCAGTAGTATGGTCAGGGAGAACACTGAAGCTTTCTTT. Amino acid sequence: CASSMVRENTEAFF. The chain links TRBV19 to TRBJ1-1; perhaps TRBD1 as D (5 bases). Trimming cost V 3 bases and J 1 base, with 9 bases left between them. Germline assignment: CDR1 LNHDA and CDR2 SQIVND (reference sequence). The CDR3 spans 14 residues. Complete variable domain (other parts from reference TRBV19 and TRBJ1-1): DGGITQSPKYLFRKEGQNVTLSCEQNLNHDAMYWYRQDPGQGLRLIYYSQIVNDFQKGDIAEGYSVSREKKESFPLTVTSAQKNPTAFYLCASSMVRENTEAFFGQGTRLTVV.

The V and J genes are TRBV7-8 and TRBJ2-1, with TRBD2 identical over 14 bases. Germline CDR1 and CDR2: SGHVS and FQNEAQ. The CDR3 is 18 residues long. Germline trimming cut 1 base from V and 9 bases from J; bases unmatched to any gene: 11. The chain's CDR3 is CASSLVGVTSGRAFEQFF. DNA for the CDR3: TGTGCCAGCAGCTTAGTGGGGGTGACTAGCGGGAGGGCCTTTGAGCAGTTCTTC.

This sequence joins TRBV9 and TRBJ2-7; 11 nucleotides agree with TRBD2. V shed 3 bases and J 6 bases; nucleotides not matched to a gene: 8. Germline lookup yields CDR1 SGDLS and CDR2 YYNGEE. The CDR3 runs 15 residues. Here the CDR3 reads CASSGATSGRVEQYF. Written as DNA, the CDR3 is TGTGCCAGCAGCGGGGCTACTAGCGGGAGAGTCGAGCAGTACTTC.

The V and J genes are TRBV25-1 and TRBJ1-2; D might be TRBD1 (6 bases). The V end was cut by 4 bases, the J end by 6 bases, with 12 bases between. The CDR3 has 13 amino acids. In germline, CDR1 is MGHDK, CDR2 SYGVNS. Here the CDR3 DNA reads TGTGCCAGCAGTGCCCAACAGGGACATGGCTACACCTTC. Encoded protein: CASSAQQGHGYTF.

This clonotype was picked up a small number of times. The CDR3 nucleotides read TGTGCCAGCAGCCAAGAGGTCAGGAGGGGCTATGGCTACACCTTC. Encoded protein: CASSQEVRRGYGYTF. The chain recombines TRBV3-1 with TRBJ1-2; D perhaps matches TRBD1 (5 bases). CDR1 is LGHDT, CDR2 YNNKEL, per germline (reference sequence). CDR3 length equals 15 residues. Trimming shortened V by 0 bases and J by 4 bases, and 12 bases separated the two germline ends.

This clonotype has only a few counts. The chain uses TRBV24-1 and TRBJ2-5; 8 nucleotides align to TRBD2. J gave up 5 bases and V 4 bases, and 5 bases lay outside the gene matches. In germline, CDR1 is KGHDR, CDR2 SFDVKD. The CDR3 runs to 14 residues. The CDR3 sequence: CATSDREGLETQYF. The CDR3 DNA is TGTGCCACCAGTGACCGGGAGGGCCTTGAGACCCAGTACTTC.

The chain is built from TRBV12-3 or TRBV12-4 and TRBJ1-1; 7 positions agree with TRBD1. This CDR3 spans 16 amino acids. J gave up 4 bases and V 5 bases, and 13 bases lay outside the gene matches. CDR3 in amino acids: CASSPTGAGASTEAFF. CDR3 coding DNA: TGTGCCAGCAGTCCCACAGGGGCCGGGGCCAGCACTGAAGCTTTCTTT.

This clonotype was observed a few times. The chain has TRBV29-1 and TRBJ1-1; the match to TRBD1 covers 7 bases. With 8 bases clipped from V and 1 base from J, the junction kept 4 bases outside the gene matches. The CDR3 has 12 amino acids. CDR1 is SQVTM and CDR2 is ANQGSEA in the germline V gene. The CDR3 region is CSSQGWNTEAFF. As DNA, the CDR3 is TGCAGCTCACAGGGGTGGAACACTGAAGCTTTCTTT. Complete variable domain (other parts from reference TRBV29-1 and TRBJ1-1): SAVISQKPSRDICQRGTSLTIQCQVDSQVTMMFWYRQQPGQSLTLIATANQGSEATYESGFVIDKFPISRPNLTFSTLTVSNMSPEDSSIYLCSSQGWNTEAFFGQGTRLTVV.

The sample holds many counts of this clonotype. The V and J genes are TRBV24-1 and TRBJ2-5, with 11 nucleotides matching TRBD2. Germline assignment: CDR1 KGHDR and CDR2 SFDVKD. The CDR3 totals 15 residues. Trimming removed 4 bases from V and 5 bases from J; junction bases left unmatched: 5. The CDR3 region is CATSDIAGGGETQYF. The CDR3 DNA reads as TGTGCCACCAGTGACATAGCGGGAGGGGGGGAGACCCAGTACTTC.

The chain carries TRBV10-3 and TRBJ1-1; 9 bases are shared with TRBD1. The CDR3 covers 13 residues. Losses at the gene ends were 5 bases for V and 10 bases for J; bases not matched to a gene: 8. Germline V gene sequence: CDR1 ENHRY, CDR2 SYGVKD. CDR3 nucleotide sequence: TGTGCCATCAGTCCGGGACAGGGCTATTCAGCTTTCTTT. The encoded protein is CAISPGQGYSAFF.

This clonotype was observed many times. The V and J genes are TRBV2 and TRBJ2-7, with D perhaps assigned TRBD1 or TRBD2 (5 bases each). Trimming took off 4 bases at V and 6 bases at J, with 13 bases between the two ends. The CDR3 runs 13 residues. CDR1 and CDR2 from the germline V gene are SNHLY and FYNNEI. This CDR3 is CASSGLTGAEQYF. The CDR3 coding sequence is TGTGCCAGCAGTGGACTAACAGGCGCCGAGCAGTACTTC.

In this sample, this clonotype turned up many times. The V gene is TRBV2, the J gene TRBJ2-7; a possible D gene is TRBD1 (5 bases). V dropped 4 bases and J dropped 3 bases, with 10 bases sitting between them. CDR3 length equals 13 residues. Germline V lookup: CDR1 SNHLY, CDR2 FYNNEI. The CDR3 DNA reads TGTGCCAGCAGTGTAACCAGGGACTACGAGCAGTACTTC. It codes for CASSVTRDYEQYF.

The chain combines TRBV20-1 with TRBJ1-5; no firm D call. This CDR3 spans 13 amino acids. V was shortened by 2 bases and J by 5 bases, with 10 bases between the two germline ends. The V gene's germline CDR1 is DFQATT and CDR2 SNEGSKA (reference sequence). CDR3 sequence reads: CSARSFGHQPQHF. DNA for the CDR3: TGCAGTGCTAGATCATTCGGGCATCAGCCCCAGCATTTT.

There are many counts of this clonotype. V is TRBV28 and J is TRBJ1-6; TRBD1 is a possible D gene (5 bases). Germline lookup yields CDR1 MDHEN and CDR2 SYDVKM. The length of the CDR3 is 14 residues. V was clipped by 7 bases and J by 9 bases, with 16 bases between them. The CDR3 region is CASTLQVKISPLHF. The CDR3 DNA is TGTGCCAGCACCTTACAGGTGAAGATTTCACCCCTCCACTTT. Full variable domain (rest looked up from reference TRBV28 and TRBJ1-6): DVKVTQSSRYLVKRTGEKVFLECVQDMDHENMFWYRQDPGLGLRLIYFSYDVKMKEKGDIPEGYSVSREKKERFSLILESASTNQTSMYLCASTLQVKISPLHFGNGTRLTVT.

The chain uses TRBV29-1 and TRBJ1-1; TRBD1 might be the D (5 bases). Trimming pared 0 bases from V and 6 bases from J, leaving 11 bases between. Germline V CDR1 and CDR2: SQVTM, ANQGSEA. CDR3 length: 13 amino acids. Written as DNA, the CDR3 is TGCAGCGTTGAAGATCGTTTGGGACCTGAAGCTTTCTTT. Encoded protein: CSVEDRLGPEAFF.

This clonotype was seen at least ten times. The chain is built from TRBV12-3 or TRBV12-4 and TRBJ2-7; D is ambiguous. The CDR3 spans 12 residues. With 6 bases removed from V and 2 bases from J, the gap between germline ends came to 8 bases. CDR3 in DNA: TGTGCCAGCAGGGTATCCGCCTACGAGCAGTACTTC. Translation gives CASRVSAYEQYF.

This clonotype showed up many times. The chain couples TRBV24-1 to TRBJ1-2, with D possibly TRBD1 on 5 matching bases. This CDR3 contains 14 residues. Trimming cost V 10 bases and J 5 bases, with 19 bases left between them. Germline V gives CDR1 KGHDR, CDR2 SFDVKD. In DNA, the CDR3 is TGTGCCACGGGGGTCCGAAAGAGCATATATGGCTACACCTTC. Amino acid sequence: CATGVRKSIYGYTF.

This clonotype was recorded many times. The chain couples TRBV6-1 to TRBJ2-4, with D possibly matching TRBD1 (6 bases). The V gene lost 1 base and the J gene lost 5 bases, with 12 bases spanning the gap. The CDR3 length is 15 residues. Germline-derived CDR1 and CDR2 are MNHNS and SASEGT. Here the CDR3 reads CASSEGGRGENIQYF. The CDR3 region has the DNA TGTGCCAGCAGTGAAGGGGGCAGGGGAGAAAACATTCAGTACTTC.

The chain uses TRBV7-6 and TRBJ2-2, with 10 bases aligning to TRBD1. The germline V gene encodes CDR1 SGHVS and CDR2 FNYEAQ. Trimming at V came to 4 bases and at J to 7 bases, leaving 6 bases not matched to a gene. The CDR3 totals 15 residues. CDR3 coding DNA: TGTGCCAGCAGCTCGTGGGGACAGGGGAGCGGGGAGCTGTTTTTT. Amino acids: CASSSWGQGSGELFF.

V is TRBV7-3 and J is TRBJ2-3, with 7 bases fitting TRBD2. The CDR3 runs to 15 residues. From germline, CDR1 is SGHTA and CDR2 FQGTGA. J gave up 6 bases and V 8 bases, and 14 bases lay outside the gene matches. CDR3: CASRLERGPVDTQYF. CDR3 bases: TGTGCCAGCCGACTTGAGCGGGGTCCGGTGGATACGCAGTATTTT.

In its sample, this clonotype was seen many times. In DNA, the CDR3 is TGCAGTGGCGACAGGGAGGGCTATGGCTACACCTTC. It encodes CSGDREGYGYTF. The chain uses TRBV20-1 and TRBJ1-2, with 7 bases identical to TRBD1. CDR1 is DFQATT, CDR2 SNEGSKA, per germline (reference sequence). The ends lost 7 bases at V and 4 bases at J; junction bases unmatched: 6. CDR3 size: 12 residues.

This clonotype appeared a single time. This chain connects TRBV6-5 to TRBJ1-6; TRBD1 aligns across 7 bases. CDR1 and CDR2 from the germline V gene are MNHEY and SVGAGI. J was trimmed by 8 bases and V by 2 bases; bases with no gene match: 6. The CDR3 runs to 15 residues. CDR3 amino acids: CASSYRGRLDSPLHF. The CDR3 region has the DNA TGTGCCAGCAGTTACAGGGGGCGCCTGGATTCACCCCTCCACTTT.

There are many counts of this clonotype. The CDR3 loop reads CASSLWDREETQYF. In DNA, the CDR3 is TGTGCCAGCAGTTTATGGGACAGGGAAGAGACCCAGTACTTC. The chain recombines TRBV7-2 with TRBJ2-5; 9 bases align to TRBD1. CDR1 and CDR2 (germline): SGHTA, FQGNSA. Losses at the gene ends were 6 bases for V and 3 bases for J; bases not matched to a gene: 5. The CDR3 is made up of 14 amino acids.

Comments on this clonotype: This sequence may be a read error, since a much larger clone differs from it by one base. The chain is built from TRBV2 and TRBJ1-2; D is undetermined. The CDR3 length is 10 residues. Germline CDR1 SNHLY, CDR2 FYNNEI. In DNA form, the CDR3 reads TGTGCCAGCACTGGGTATGGCCACACCTTC. It codes for CASTGYGHTF.